This T cell receptor beta chain was captured by sequencing in a study of T-cell memory formation after mild COVID-19. 5'RACE primed from the constant segment yielded TCR alpha and TCR beta cDNA libraries bearing sample barcodes and UMIs. Using its own MiXCR run on the 5' RACE reads, TCRdb lists one record per CDR3 protein. The sample records around 140,000 distinct CDR3 sequences, approximately 21% being singletons. Whole-study findings and limits: Clones shrinking from day 15 to 85 showed even CD4/CD8 mixes; later expanders tilted CD4+.

Trimming pared 5 bases from V and 3 bases from J, leaving 10 bases between. The V gene's germline CDR1 is MNHNY and CDR2 SVGAGI (reference sequence). The CDR3 is made up of 13 amino acids. As for this clonotype: Its antigen is undetermined.

The chain carries TRBV6-6 and TRBJ2-5, with D possibly matching TRBD1 (6 bases). This TCR derives from an adult woman who had mild COVID-19 (a few samples of this study predate the infection). Cell type and time point are not known. The sequencing sample was made of PBMCs or a T cell subset sorted from them (not recorded which). The CDR3, as DNA: TGTGCCAGCAGTATTACAGGGAAAGAGACCCAGTACTTC. Amino acid sequence: CASSITGKETQYF.